The sequence of this T cell receptor (beta chain) was determined in a study of cytomegalovirus exposure and HLA in healthy donors. Study-wide results and caveats: Most TCR sequences were seen very rarely across donors, but some public TCRs occurred in many. Cytomegalovirus status was reportedly diagnosed by the classifier with high specificity and sensitivity. The TCR clusters that emerged in the first cohort tended, a later analysis found, to co-occur in the approximately 110 validation repertoires.

Measured with immunoSEQ multiplex PCR; TCRdb has only the in-frame clones, and not every one. This table holds 95,000 to 150,000 clones, 88% found once. Separation from the roughly 700-subject first cohort characterized the roughly 120-subject validation cohort, to which the donors belonged. For this clone: Its antigen is currently unknown.

The CDR3 runs to 14 residues. The V and J ends lost 5 bases and 6 bases, in that order; junction bases with no gene match: 7. Germline loops: CDR1 GTSNPN, CDR2 SVGIG (reference sequence). Sequenced: PBMCs. The TCR was taken from a woman aged 18-35 years in good health and CMV-seropositive. The rearrangement uses TRBV30 and TRBJ2-2; 9 positions match TRBD1. The CDR3 sequence: CAWATGGISGELFF. The CDR3 region has the DNA TGTGCCTGGGCGACAGGGGGGATATCCGGGGAGCTGTTTTTT.